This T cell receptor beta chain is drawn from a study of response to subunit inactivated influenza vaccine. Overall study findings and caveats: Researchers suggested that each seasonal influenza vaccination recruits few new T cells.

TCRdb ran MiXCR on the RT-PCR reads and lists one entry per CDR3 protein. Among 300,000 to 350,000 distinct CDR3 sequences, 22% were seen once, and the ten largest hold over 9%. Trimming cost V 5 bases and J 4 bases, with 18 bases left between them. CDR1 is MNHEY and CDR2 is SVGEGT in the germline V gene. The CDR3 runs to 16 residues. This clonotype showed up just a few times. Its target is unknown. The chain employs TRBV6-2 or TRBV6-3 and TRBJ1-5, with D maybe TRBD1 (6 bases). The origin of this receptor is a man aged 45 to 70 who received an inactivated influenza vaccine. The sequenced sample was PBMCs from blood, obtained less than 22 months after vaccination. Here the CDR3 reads CASSPPADSTNQPQHF. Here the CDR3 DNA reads TGTGCCAGCAGTCCTCCCGCGGACAGTACTAATCAGCCCCAGCATTTT.